The 32 T cell receptor beta chains listed next were all sequenced from one sample in a study of glioma-infiltrating T cells after dendritic cell vaccination. Data came from immunoSEQ multiplex PCR; TCRdb stores just in-frame clones and leaves some out. The sample shows tens of thousands of clones, over 85% of them seen only once. This material consisted of blood, taken before dendritic cell vaccination. The receptors shown here come from a human donor with glioblastoma.

V and J are TRBV6-1 and TRBJ2-2; D not resolved. The CDR3 runs 14 residues. Germline V lookup: CDR1 MNHNS, CDR2 SASEGT. The V end lost 1 base, the J end lost 4 bases, and 7 bases lay between the germline ends. CDR3 region: CASSEGHATGELFF. CDR3 nucleotides: TGTGCCAGCAGTGAAGGACACGCCACCGGGGAGCTGTTTTTT.

V usage is TRBV7-2 and J usage is TRBJ1-1; D call uncertain. The V gene lost 1 base and the J gene lost 1 base, with 16 bases spanning the gap. CDR1 and CDR2 from the germline V gene are SGHTA and FQGNSA. This CDR3 contains 17 residues. The CDR3 DNA is TGTGCCAGCAGCTTAGATTTCGGGTCTTTGGGGAACACTGAAGCTTTCTTT. Translating gives CASSLDFGSLGNTEAFF.

As concerns this clone: The same CDR3 also results from other DNA sequences found in this sample. This chain joins TRBV5-1 and TRBJ2-5; 7 bases agree with TRBD1. V trimming: 0 bases; J trimming: 1 base; junction bases outside the gene matches: 0. Germline CDR1 SGHRS, CDR2 YFSETQ. There are 14 residues in the CDR3. The CDR3 DNA reads TGCGCCAGCAGCTTGGGGACAGGCCAAGAGACCCAGTACTTC. Its translation is CASSLGTGQETQYF.

This clone appeared a single time. This chain connects TRBV7-9 to TRBJ1-1; maybe TRBD1 (6 bases). Germline V CDR1 and CDR2: SEHNR, FQNEAQ (reference sequence). This CDR3 has 14 residues. Trimming removed 5 bases at V and 1 base at J, with 11 bases between. CDR3 in DNA: TGTGCCAGCAGCCATCCCAGGGGGAACACTGAAGCTTTCTTT. Encoded protein: CASSHPRGNTEAFF.

This clone is medium-sized. The rearrangement links TRBV6-1 to TRBJ2-7; 7 nucleotides agree with TRBD2. J lost 3 bases, V lost 1 base, and 6 bases had no gene match. The CDR3 loop spans 15 amino acids. Looked up from germline, CDR1 is MNHNS and CDR2 is SASEGT. As DNA, the CDR3 is TGTGCCAGCAGTGAAGGGGAGGGGAGTAGCTACGAGCAGTACTTC. It yields the protein CASSEGEGSSYEQYF.

The chain employs TRBV14 and TRBJ1-2; D may be TRBD1 (5 bases). Per the germline V gene, CDR1 is SGHDN and CDR2 is FVKESK. V lost 0 bases to trimming and J lost 8 bases, with 13 bases between them. CDR3 length: 14 residues. The CDR3 reads CASSQDRTGVGYTF. The CDR3 DNA follows: TGTGCCAGCAGCCAAGATCGGACGGGGGTGGGCTACACCTTC.

This clone was picked up one time. This chain uses TRBV28 with TRBJ2-5; D is unresolved. Trimming stripped 3 bases from V and 1 base from J, with 3 bases between. Germline values: CDR1 MDHEN, CDR2 SYDVKM. The CDR3 runs 12 residues. The CDR3 loop is CASSLAQETQYF. In nucleotides, the CDR3 is TGTGCCAGCAGTTTGGCCCAAGAGACCCAGTACTTC. Variable domain in full (rest from reference TRBV28 and TRBJ2-5): DVKVTQSSRYLVKRTGEKVFLECVQDMDHENMFWYRQDPGLGLRLIYFSYDVKMKEKGDIPEGYSVSREKKERFSLILESASTNQTSMYLCASSLAQETQYFGPGTRLLVL.

The rearrangement joins TRBV5-1 to TRBJ1-2, with D unclear. V gave up 2 bases and J gave up 8 bases, with 10 bases separating them. Germline-derived CDR1 and CDR2 are SGHRS and YFSETQ. The CDR3 has 12 residues. CDR3 amino acids: CASSFRGEGYTF. The DNA of the CDR3 is TGCGCCAGCAGCTTCCGGGGAGAAGGCTACACCTTC. Based on the CDR3 plus reference TRBV5-1 and TRBJ1-2, the full variable domain is KAGVTQTPRYLIKTRGQQVTLSCSPISGHRSVSWYQQTPGQGLQFLFEYFSETQRNKGNFPGRFSGRQFSNSRSEMNVSTLELGDSALYLCASSFRGEGYTFGSGTRLTVV.

This clone was seen more than once but under ten times. The chain combines TRBV10-3 with TRBJ1-5; 8 positions agree with TRBD1. Trimming took 3 bases from V and 7 from J; bases not matched to a gene: 8. CDR1 and CDR2 from the germline V gene are ENHRY and SYGVKD. There are 15 residues in the CDR3. CDR3 sequence (DNA): TGTGCCATCAGTGAAGGACAGGGAACGGGACAGCCCCAGCATTTT. Translating it yields CAISEGQGTGQPQHF.

The chain is built from TRBV6-6 and TRBJ2-1, with 10 bases that match TRBD2. The CDR3 is 16 residues long. V lost 6 bases to trimming and J lost 6 bases; unmatched junction nucleotides: 11. Germline V gene data show CDR1 as MNHNY and CDR2 as SVGAGI (reference sequence). CDR3 DNA sequence: TGTGCCAGCAGCCCACACCCCAGCGGGAGGGCCAATGAGCAGTTCTTC. Translating gives CASSPHPSGRANEQFF.

The chain combines TRBV5-1 with TRBJ1-6; TRBD1 is a possible D gene (5 bases). V gave up 7 bases and J gave up 8 bases, with 16 bases separating them. The CDR3 is 14 residues long. Per germline, CDR1 SGHRS and CDR2 YFSETQ. CDR3 sequence: CASGSGAGDSPLHF. Written as DNA, the CDR3 is TGCGCCAGCGGAAGCGGGGCAGGAGATTCACCCCTCCACTTT.

This clone has just one count. The chain couples TRBV1 to TRBJ2-7; no DNA check was done on the table's D call, TRBD2. TRBV1 is labeled a pseudogene. The CDR3 runs to 19 residues. The CDR3 loop is CTSSQDHAALAESTYEQYF. The CDR3 DNA reads as TGCACCAGCAGCCAGGATCACGCTGCCCTAGCCGAAAGTACCTACGAGCAGTACTTC.

This sequence joins TRBV27 and TRBJ2-1, with 14 bases lining up with TRBD2. The germline V gene encodes CDR1 MNHEY and CDR2 SMNVEV (reference sequence). CDR3 size: 14 residues. V dropped 8 bases and J dropped 8; count of bases not matched to a gene: 5. DNA of the CDR3: TGTGCCAGCGCTCCGACTAGCGGGAGGGATGAGCAGTTCTTC. It translates to CASAPTSGRDEQFF.

The chain carries TRBV6-1 and TRBJ1-6, with D possibly matching TRBD1 (6 bases). The CDR3 is 16 amino acids. V gave up 2 bases and J gave up 9 bases, with 17 bases separating them. CDR1 MNHNS and CDR2 SASEGT come from the germline V gene. CDR3 protein: CASSEHLGGGGSPLHF. Written as DNA, the CDR3 is TGTGCCAGCAGTGAACATCTTGGGGGCGGAGGTTCACCCCTCCACTTT.

This chain connects TRBV5-1 to TRBJ2-1, with TRBD2 matching 15 bases. V shed 5 bases, J shed 14 bases, and the junction held 14 bases outside the gene matches. This CDR3 comprises 16 residues. CDR1 is SGHRS and CDR2 is YFSETQ in the germline V gene. The CDR3 sequence: CASSQGAGLAGGLKFF. CDR3 DNA sequence: TGCGCCAGCAGTCAGGGGGCCGGACTAGCGGGAGGGCTGAAGTTCTTC.

The chain combines TRBV10-3 with TRBJ2-7, with TRBD2 matching 7 bases. CDR3 length: 13 residues. With 3 bases clipped from V and 3 bases from J, the junction kept 2 bases outside the gene matches. Germline-derived CDR1 and CDR2 are ENHRY and SYGVKD. CDR3 amino acids: CAISDGRVYEQYF. In DNA form, the CDR3 reads TGTGCCATCAGTGATGGGAGGGTCTACGAGCAGTACTTC.

This clone appeared once. The chain carries TRBV4-2 and TRBJ2-2; 10 nucleotides match TRBD2. Trimming at V came to 3 bases and at J to 6 bases, leaving 16 bases not matched to a gene. This CDR3 spans 19 amino acids. Germline V lookup: CDR1 LGHNA, CDR2 YNFKEQ. CDR3 sequence reads: CASSHAGLAPERSAGELFF. CDR3 coding DNA: TGTGCCAGCAGCCACGCGGGACTAGCGCCGGAGCGTAGCGCCGGGGAGCTGTTTTTT.

The rearrangement uses TRBV6-6 and TRBJ2-3; no reliable D call. Germline V lookup: CDR1 MNHNY, CDR2 SVGAGI (reference sequence). V shed 2 bases and J shed 6 bases, with 9 bases lying between them. This CDR3 has 13 amino acids. The CDR3 coding sequence is TGTGCCAGCAGTTACGGGCCATCTGATACGCAGTATTTT. It yields the protein CASSYGPSDTQYF.

In the case of this clone: Other DNA sequences of this sample code for an identical CDR3. The chain recombines TRBV11-3 with TRBJ2-3; 13 nucleotides line up with TRBD2. In germline, CDR1 is SGHNT, CDR2 YENEEA. The CDR3 runs 16 residues. With V trimmed by 3 bases and J by 0 bases, 0 bases remained unmatched. The CDR3 sequence: CASSLGLAGSTDTQYF. The CDR3 DNA reads as TGTGCCAGCAGCTTGGGACTAGCGGGGAGCACAGATACGCAGTATTTT. The full variable domain, with the rest looked up from reference TRBV11-3 and TRBJ2-3, is EAGVVQSPRYKIIEKKQPVAFWCNPISGHNTLYWYLQNLGQGPELLIRYENEEAVDDSQLPKDRFSAERLKGVDSTLKIQPAELGDSAVYLCASSLGLAGSTDTQYFGPGTRLTVL.

The chain joins TRBV5-1 to TRBJ1-1; D possibly corresponds to TRBD1 (6 bases). Trimming shortened V by 4 bases and J by 3 bases, and 10 bases separated the two germline ends. There are 13 residues in the CDR3. In germline, CDR1 is SGHRS, CDR2 YFSETQ. The CDR3 here is CASSRQADTEAFF. The CDR3 DNA reads as TGCGCCAGCAGCAGACAGGCGGACACTGAAGCTTTCTTT.

The V call is TRBV5-1, the J call TRBJ2-5; the match to TRBD1 covers 8 bases. CDR3 length equals 15 residues. The germline V gene has CDR1 SGHRS and CDR2 YFSETQ. With 0 bases clipped from V and 3 bases from J, the junction kept 4 bases outside the gene matches. The CDR3: CASSLGDRREETQYF. The CDR3 DNA reads TGCGCCAGCAGCTTGGGGGACAGGAGGGAAGAGACCCAGTACTTC.

The chain carries TRBV11-2 and TRBJ2-5; TRBD1 might be the D (6 bases). The V end was cut by 5 bases, the J end by 5 bases, with 12 bases between. The CDR3 length is 13 residues. Germline values: CDR1 SGHAT, CDR2 FQNNGV. The CDR3 bases are TGTGCCAGCAGCCCAGGGGCGCGGGAGACCCAGTACTTC. This gives the protein CASSPGARETQYF.

Turning to this clone: At one boundary the junction diverges from the germline segment, which might be a read error. CDR3 sequence: CASSEVDGGNSEAFF. The CDR3 coding sequence is TGTGCCAGCAGTGAAGTAGACGGGGGGAACTCTGAAGCTTTCTTT. The rearrangement links TRBV6-1 to TRBJ1-1; tentative D call: TRBD1 (5 bases). Germline V lookup: CDR1 MNHNS, CDR2 SASEGT. The length of the CDR3 is 15 residues.

J is TRBJ2-3 and V is TRBV29-1; D gene ambiguous. V lost 4 bases to trimming and J lost 3 bases, with 11 bases between them. The CDR3 runs 13 residues. Germline V lookup: CDR1 SQVTM, CDR2 ANQGSEA. The CDR3: CSVGPLRTDTQYF. The CDR3 DNA is TGCAGCGTTGGCCCACTGAGAACAGATACGCAGTATTTT.

This clone was picked up one time. The same CDR3 can be traced to other DNA sequences in this sample. The chain recombines TRBV19 with TRBJ1-6; TRBD1 aligns across 10 bases. The CDR3 runs 16 residues. Germline CDR1 reads LNHDA; CDR2 reads SQIVND (reference sequence). V shed 2 bases, J shed 3 bases, and the junction held 1 base outside the gene matches. Here the CDR3 DNA reads TGTGCCAGTAGTATAAGGGACAGGGGCTATAATTCACCCCTCCACTTT. Protein product: CASSIRDRGYNSPLHF. The full variable domain, completed using reference TRBV19 and TRBJ1-6, is DGGITQSPKYLFRKEGQNVTLSCEQNLNHDAMYWYRQDPGQGLRLIYYSQIVNDFQKGDIAEGYSVSREKKESFPLTVTSAQKNPTAFYLCASSIRDRGYNSPLHFGNGTRLTVT.

The rearrangement joins TRBV5-1 to TRBJ1-4; a possible D gene is TRBD1 (5 bases). Trimming shortened V by 0 bases and J by 4 bases, and 10 bases separated the two germline ends. CDR1 and CDR2 from the germline V gene are SGHRS and YFSETQ. CDR3 size: 15 residues. The CDR3 bases are TGCGCCAGCAGCTTGGTGGGGCAGGGTAATGAAAAACTGTTTTTT. It is translated as CASSLVGQGNEKLFF.

The chain carries TRBV19 and TRBJ1-4; D possibly corresponds to TRBD1 (5 bases). Germline CDR1 reads LNHDA; CDR2 reads SQIVND (reference sequence). The CDR3 is made up of 14 amino acids. Trimming stripped 6 bases from V and 5 bases from J, with 13 bases between. CDR3 amino acids: CASRPGLTNEKLFF. CDR3 coding DNA: TGTGCCAGTAGACCGGGACTGACCAATGAAAAACTGTTTTTT.

This clone appeared a few times. The genes are TRBV14 and TRBJ2-5, with D hard to call. Germline V CDR1 and CDR2: SGHDN, FVKESK. V dropped 2 bases and J dropped 4 bases, with 2 bases sitting between them. This CDR3 has 11 amino acids. CDR3 sequence: CASSQRETQYF. CDR3 bases: TGTGCCAGCAGCCAACGAGAGACCCAGTACTTC.

This clone was counted between two and nine times. This chain connects TRBV2 to TRBJ2-7; the D is unclear. The CDR3 extends over 12 amino acids. Germline CDR1 SNHLY, CDR2 FYNNEI. Trimming pared 6 bases from V and 5 bases from J, leaving 11 bases between. The CDR3: CASSPSPHEQYF. In DNA, the CDR3 is TGTGCCAGCAGCCCCTCCCCCCACGAGCAGTACTTC.

The V call is TRBV18, the J call TRBJ1-1, with 7 bases identical to TRBD1. CDR3 length: 13 residues. Per germline, CDR1 KGHSH and CDR2 LQKENI. V lost 5 bases, J lost 5 bases, and 5 bases stayed unmatched. The CDR3 is CASSGQAGTEAFF. In nucleotides, the CDR3 is TGTGCCAGCTCAGGACAGGCGGGGACTGAAGCTTTCTTT. Supplemented by reference TRBV18 and TRBJ1-1, the full variable domain reads NAGVMQNPRHLVRRRGQEARLRCSPMKGHSHVYWYRQLPEEGLKFMVYLQKENIIDESGMPKERFSAEFPKEGPSILRIQQVVRGDSAAYFCASSGQAGTEAFFGQGTRLTVV.

This sequence joins TRBV5-1 and TRBJ2-3, with 11 positions matching TRBD2. This CDR3 region has 16 residues. J was trimmed by 2 bases and V by 4 bases; bases with no gene match: 6. The germline V gene encodes CDR1 SGHRS and CDR2 YFSETQ. CDR3 loop: CASSRTSGSVTDTQYF. CDR3 in DNA: TGCGCCAGCAGCAGAACTAGCGGGAGTGTCACAGATACGCAGTATTTT.

Turning to this clone: Lacking the conserved final phenylalanine or tryptophan, this CDR3 likely reflects a read error. The V gene is TRBV6-5, the J gene TRBJ1-2; possible D gene TRBD1, 5 bases. CDR3 size: 13 residues. CDR1 is MNHEY and CDR2 is SVGAGI in the germline V gene. The V end lost 5 bases, the J end lost 4 bases, and 11 bases lay between the germline ends. The CDR3 loop reads CASSPQRGYGYTL. The CDR3 coding sequence is TGTGCCAGCAGTCCGCAAAGGGGCTATGGCTACACCCTC.